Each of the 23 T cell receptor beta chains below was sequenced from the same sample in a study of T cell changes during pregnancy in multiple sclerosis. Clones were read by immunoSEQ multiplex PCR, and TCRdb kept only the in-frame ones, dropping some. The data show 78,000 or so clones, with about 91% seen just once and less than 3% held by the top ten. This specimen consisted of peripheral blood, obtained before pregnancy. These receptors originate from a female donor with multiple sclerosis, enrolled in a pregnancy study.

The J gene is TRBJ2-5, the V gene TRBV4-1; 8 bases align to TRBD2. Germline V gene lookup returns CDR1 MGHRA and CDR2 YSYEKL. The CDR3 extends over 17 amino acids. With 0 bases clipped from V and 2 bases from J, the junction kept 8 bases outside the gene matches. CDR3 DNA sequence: TGCGCCAGCAGCCAAGATAGAGCGGGAGCGCTACAAGAGACCCAGTACTTC. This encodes CASSQDRAGALQETQYF.

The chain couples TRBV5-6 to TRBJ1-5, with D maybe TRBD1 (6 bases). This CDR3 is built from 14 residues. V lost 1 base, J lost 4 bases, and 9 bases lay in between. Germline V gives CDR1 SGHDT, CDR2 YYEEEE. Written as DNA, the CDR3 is TGTGCCAGCAGCTTGTCCCAGGGGAATCAGCCCCAGCATTTT. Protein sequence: CASSLSQGNQPQHF. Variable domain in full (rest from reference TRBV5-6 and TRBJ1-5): DAGVTQSPTHLIKTRGQQVTLRCSPKSGHDTVSWYQQALGQGPQFIFQYYEEEERQRGNFPDRFSGHQFPNYSSELNVNALLLGDSALYLCASSLSQGNQPQHFGDGTRLSIL.

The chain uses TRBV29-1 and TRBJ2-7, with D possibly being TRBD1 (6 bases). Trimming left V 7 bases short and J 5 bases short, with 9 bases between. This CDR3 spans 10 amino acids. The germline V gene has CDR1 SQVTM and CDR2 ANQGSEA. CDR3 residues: CSAWDNEQYF. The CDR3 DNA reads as TGCAGCGCCTGGGACAACGAGCAGTACTTC.

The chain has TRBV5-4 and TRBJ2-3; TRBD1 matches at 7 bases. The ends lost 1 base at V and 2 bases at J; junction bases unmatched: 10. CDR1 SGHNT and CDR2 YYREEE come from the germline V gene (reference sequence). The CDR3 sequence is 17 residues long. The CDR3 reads CASSLPGQDGVTDTQYF. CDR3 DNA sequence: TGTGCCAGCAGCTTGCCCGGACAGGACGGGGTCACAGATACGCAGTATTTT. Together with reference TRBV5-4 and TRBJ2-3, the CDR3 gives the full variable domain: ETGVTQSPTHLIKTRGQQVTLRCSSQSGHNTVSWYQQALGQGPQFIFQYYREEENGRGNFPPRFSGLQFPNYSSELNVNALELDDSALYLCASSLPGQDGVTDTQYFGPGTRLTVL.

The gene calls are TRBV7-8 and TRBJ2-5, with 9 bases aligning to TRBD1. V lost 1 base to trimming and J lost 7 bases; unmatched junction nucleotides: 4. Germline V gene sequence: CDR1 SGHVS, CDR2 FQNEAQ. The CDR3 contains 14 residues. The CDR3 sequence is CASSLVDRGGTQYF. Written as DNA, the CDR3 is TGTGCCAGCAGCTTAGTGGACAGGGGTGGGACCCAGTACTTC.

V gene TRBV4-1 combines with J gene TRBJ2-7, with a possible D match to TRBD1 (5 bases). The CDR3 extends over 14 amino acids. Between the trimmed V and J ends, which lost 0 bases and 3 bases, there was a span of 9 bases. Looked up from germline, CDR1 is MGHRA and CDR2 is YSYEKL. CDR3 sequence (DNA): TGCGCCAGCAGCCAAGATTTGGGGCTCTACGAGCAGTACTTC. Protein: CASSQDLGLYEQYF.

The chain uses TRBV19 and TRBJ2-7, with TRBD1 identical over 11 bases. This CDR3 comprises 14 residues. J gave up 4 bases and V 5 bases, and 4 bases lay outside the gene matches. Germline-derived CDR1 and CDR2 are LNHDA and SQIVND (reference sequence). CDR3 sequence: CASSQGQGAYEQYF. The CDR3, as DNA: TGTGCCAGTAGTCAAGGACAGGGGGCTTACGAGCAGTACTTC. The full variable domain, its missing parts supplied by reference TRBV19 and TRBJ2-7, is DGGITQSPKYLFRKEGQNVTLSCEQNLNHDAMYWYRQDPGQGLRLIYYSQIVNDFQKGDIAEGYSVSREKKESFPLTVTSAQKNPTAFYLCASSQGQGAYEQYFGPGTRLTVT.

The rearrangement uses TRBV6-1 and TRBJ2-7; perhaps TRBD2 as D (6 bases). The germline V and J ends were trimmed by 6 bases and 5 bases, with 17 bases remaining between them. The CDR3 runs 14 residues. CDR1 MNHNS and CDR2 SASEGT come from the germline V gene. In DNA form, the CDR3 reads TGTGCCAGCAGGAACAATTGGAGGGGAAACGAGCAGTACTTC. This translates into CASRNNWRGNEQYF.

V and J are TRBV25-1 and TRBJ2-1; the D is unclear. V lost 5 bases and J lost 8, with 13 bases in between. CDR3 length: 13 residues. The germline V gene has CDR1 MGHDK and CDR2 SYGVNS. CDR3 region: CASSRRGVDEQFF. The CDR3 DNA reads TGTGCCAGCAGTAGGCGCGGTGTGGATGAGCAGTTCTTC.

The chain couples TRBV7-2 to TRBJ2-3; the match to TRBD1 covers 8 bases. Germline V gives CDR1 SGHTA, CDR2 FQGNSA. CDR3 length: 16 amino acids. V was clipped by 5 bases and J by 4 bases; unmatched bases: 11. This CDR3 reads CASSQQAGGWSDTQYF. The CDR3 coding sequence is TGTGCCAGCAGCCAACAGGCAGGGGGCTGGTCAGATACGCAGTATTTT.

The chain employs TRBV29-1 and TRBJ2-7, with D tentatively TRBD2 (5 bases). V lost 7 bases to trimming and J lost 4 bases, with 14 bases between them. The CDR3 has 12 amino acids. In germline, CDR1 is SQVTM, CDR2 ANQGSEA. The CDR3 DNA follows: TGCAGCGGGTTGGGAGATGCTTACGAGCAGTACTTC. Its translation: CSGLGDAYEQYF.

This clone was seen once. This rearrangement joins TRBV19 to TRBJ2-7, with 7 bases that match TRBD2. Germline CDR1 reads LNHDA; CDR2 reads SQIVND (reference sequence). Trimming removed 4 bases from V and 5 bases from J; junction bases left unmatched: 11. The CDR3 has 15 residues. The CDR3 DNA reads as TGTGCCAGTAGTACCTGGGGGGGTACCGGGGACGAGCAGTACTTC. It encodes CASSTWGGTGDEQYF.

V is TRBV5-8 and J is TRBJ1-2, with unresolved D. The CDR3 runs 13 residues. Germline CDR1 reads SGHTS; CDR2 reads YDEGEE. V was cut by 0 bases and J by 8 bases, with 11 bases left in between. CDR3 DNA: TGTGCCAGCAGCTTGGGTCTCCGAGAGGGCTACACCTTC. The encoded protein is CASSLGLREGYTF. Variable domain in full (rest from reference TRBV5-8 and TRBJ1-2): EAGVTQSPTHLIKTRGQQATLRCSPISGHTSVYWYQQALGLGLQFLLWYDEGEERNRGNFPPRFSGRQFPNYSSELNVNALELEDSALYLCASSLGLREGYTFGSGTRLTVV.

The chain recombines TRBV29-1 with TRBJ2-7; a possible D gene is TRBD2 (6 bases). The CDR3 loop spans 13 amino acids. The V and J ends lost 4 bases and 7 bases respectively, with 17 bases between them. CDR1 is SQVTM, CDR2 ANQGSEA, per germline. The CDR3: CSVGSGRGLEQYF. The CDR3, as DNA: TGCAGCGTTGGTTCCGGGAGAGGGCTTGAGCAGTACTTC.

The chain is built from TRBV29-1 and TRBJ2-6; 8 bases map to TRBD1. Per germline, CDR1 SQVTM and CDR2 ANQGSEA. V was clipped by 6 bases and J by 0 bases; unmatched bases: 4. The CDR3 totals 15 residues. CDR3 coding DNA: TGCAGCGTCGGGACAGGACACTCTGGGGCCAACGTCCTGACTTTC. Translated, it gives CSVGTGHSGANVLTF.

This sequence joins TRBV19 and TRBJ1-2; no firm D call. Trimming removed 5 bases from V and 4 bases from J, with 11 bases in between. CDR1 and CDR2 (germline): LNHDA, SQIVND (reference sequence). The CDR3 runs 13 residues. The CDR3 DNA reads TGTGCCAGTAGTGCGGTAGGAGTCTATGGCTACACCTTC. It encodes CASSAVGVYGYTF.

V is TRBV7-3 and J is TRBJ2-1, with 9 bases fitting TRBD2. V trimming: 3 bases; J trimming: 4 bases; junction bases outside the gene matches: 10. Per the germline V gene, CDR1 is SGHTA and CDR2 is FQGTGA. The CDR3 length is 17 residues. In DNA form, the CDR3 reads TGTGCCAGCAGCTTCGGAAGCGGGAGGTCGTATTACAATGAGCAGTTCTTC. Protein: CASSFGSGRSYYNEQFF.

CDR3 in DNA: TGCAGCGTTGTGGGCTACCAGAACACCGGGGAGCTGTTTTTT. The encoded protein is CSVVGYQNTGELFF. The V and J genes are TRBV29-1 and TRBJ2-2; D unclear. The V gene's germline CDR1 is SQVTM and CDR2 ANQGSEA. V shed 4 bases and J shed 1 base, with 10 bases lying between them. CDR3 length equals 14 residues.

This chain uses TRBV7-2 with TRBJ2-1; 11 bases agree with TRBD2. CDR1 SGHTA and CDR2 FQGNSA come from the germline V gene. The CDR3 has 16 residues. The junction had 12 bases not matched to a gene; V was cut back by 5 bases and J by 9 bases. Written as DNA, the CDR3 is TGTGCCAGCAGCCCCCGACTAGCGGGGCCGATCGGTGAGCAGTTCTTC. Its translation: CASSPRLAGPIGEQFF.

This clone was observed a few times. The CDR3 is CASSGQGAGKLFF. CDR3 bases: TGTGCCAGCAGTGGACAGGGGGCGGGTAAACTGTTTTTT. The chain has TRBV2 and TRBJ1-4, with 10 nucleotides matching TRBD1. CDR1 and CDR2 from the germline V gene are SNHLY and FYNNEI. The V gene end was trimmed by 4 bases and the J gene end by 11 bases; junction bases not matched to a gene: 4. CDR3 length: 13 amino acids.

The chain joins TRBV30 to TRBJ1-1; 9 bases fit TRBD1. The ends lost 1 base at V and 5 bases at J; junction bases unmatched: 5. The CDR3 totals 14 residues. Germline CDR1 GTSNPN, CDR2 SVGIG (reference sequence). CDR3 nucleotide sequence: TGTGCCTGGAGTGCCTCACAGGGGGCGACTGAAGCTTTCTTT. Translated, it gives CAWSASQGATEAFF.

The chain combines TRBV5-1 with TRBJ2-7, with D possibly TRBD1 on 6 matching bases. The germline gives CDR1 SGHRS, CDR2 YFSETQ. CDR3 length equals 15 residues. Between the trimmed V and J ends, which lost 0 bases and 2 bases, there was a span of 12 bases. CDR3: CASSLEATGAYEQYF. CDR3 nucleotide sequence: TGCGCCAGCAGCTTGGAGGCGACAGGAGCCTACGAGCAGTACTTC.

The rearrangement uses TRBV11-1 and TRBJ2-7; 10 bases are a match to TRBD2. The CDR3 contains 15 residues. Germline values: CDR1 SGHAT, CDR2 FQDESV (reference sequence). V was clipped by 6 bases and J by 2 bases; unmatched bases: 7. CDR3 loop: CASRRTSGATYEQYF. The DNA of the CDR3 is TGTGCCAGCAGGAGAACTAGCGGGGCTACCTACGAGCAGTACTTC.